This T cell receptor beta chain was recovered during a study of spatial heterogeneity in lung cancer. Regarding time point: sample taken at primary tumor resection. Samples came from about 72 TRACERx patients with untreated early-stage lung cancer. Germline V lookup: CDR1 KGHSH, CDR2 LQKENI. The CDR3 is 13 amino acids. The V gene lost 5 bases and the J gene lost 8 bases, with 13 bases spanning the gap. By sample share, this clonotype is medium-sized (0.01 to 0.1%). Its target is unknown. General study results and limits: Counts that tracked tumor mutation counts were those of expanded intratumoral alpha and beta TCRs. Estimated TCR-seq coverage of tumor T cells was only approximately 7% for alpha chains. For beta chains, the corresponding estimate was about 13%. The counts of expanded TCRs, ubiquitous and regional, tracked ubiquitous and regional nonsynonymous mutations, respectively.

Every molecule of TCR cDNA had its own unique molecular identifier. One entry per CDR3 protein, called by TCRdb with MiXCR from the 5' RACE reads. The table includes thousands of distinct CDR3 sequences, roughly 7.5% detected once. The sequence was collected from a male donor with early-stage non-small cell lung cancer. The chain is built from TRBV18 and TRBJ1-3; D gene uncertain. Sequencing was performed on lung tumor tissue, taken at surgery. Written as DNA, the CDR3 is TGTGCCAGCTCAGGTGTGGCCGCGGACACCATATATTTT. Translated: CASSGVAADTIYF.